These T cell receptor beta chains were read from a single sample in a study of blood T cells in healthy people across ages. TCRdb used MiXCR to reprocess the 5' RACE reads, holding one entry per CDR3 protein. In the table there are some 1.7 million distinct CDR3 sequences, roughly 30% of which are singletons. Sequencing input: blood. The origin of the receptors is a young woman in good health. CDR3s include the opening cysteine and the closing phenylalanine or tryptophan. The order of the fields is clone size, D gene, V gene, J gene, CDR3 DNA, CDR3 protein. A D gene is named only where the DNA matches it firmly. Clone size appears in some rows only: once, few, many, or a class for an expanded clone.

abundance: many
d_gene: NA
v_gene: TRBV7-9
j_gene: TRBJ2-7
CDR3nt: TGTGCCAGCAGCCGAGCTGGAGGGGCGGGTTACGAGCAGTACTTC
CDR3aa: CASSRAGGAGYEQYF

abundance: many
d_gene: NA
v_gene: TRBV24-1
j_gene: TRBJ2-5
CDR3nt: TGTGCCACCAGAGGGCCATCGGAGACCCAGTACTTC
CDR3aa: CATRGPSETQYF

abundance: many
d_gene: TRBD1
v_gene: TRBV5-1
j_gene: TRBJ1-2
CDR3nt: TGCGCCAGCAGCTTGGGCCGGACAGGGGACGGCTACACCTTC
CDR3aa: CASSLGRTGDGYTF

abundance: NA
d_gene: NA
v_gene: TRBV7-8
j_gene: TRBJ1-1
CDR3nt: TGTGCCAGCAGCTTAGCCGAGTTGAACACTGAAGCTTTCTTT
CDR3aa: CASSLAELNTEAFF

abundance: NA
d_gene: NA
v_gene: TRBV20-1
j_gene: TRBJ2-7
CDR3nt: TGCAGTGCGGGGTACCCGGACGGTAGCTCCTACGAGCAGTACTTC
CDR3aa: CSAGYPDGSSYEQYF

abundance: NA
d_gene: NA
v_gene: TRBV19
j_gene: TRBJ2-7
CDR3nt: TGTGCCAGTAGTATCTACGCCAAAACCTACGAGCAGTACTTC
CDR3aa: CASSIYAKTYEQYF

abundance: NA
d_gene: TRBD2
v_gene: TRBV2
j_gene: TRBJ2-4
CDR3nt: TGTGCCAGCAGTGGTGGGACTAGCGGGGGGCCCAAAAACATTCAGTACTTC
CDR3aa: CASSGGTSGGPKNIQYF

abundance: many
d_gene: TRBD2
v_gene: TRBV6-5
j_gene: TRBJ2-5
CDR3nt: TGTGCCAGCAGTTACCCGGGGGGAGGAGAGACCCAGTACTTC
CDR3aa: CASSYPGGGETQYF

abundance: NA
d_gene: NA
v_gene: TRBV5-4
j_gene: TRBJ1-1
CDR3nt: TGTGCCAGCAGCGCCGGGACCATCAGCACTGAAGCTTTCTTT
CDR3aa: CASSAGTISTEAFF

abundance: few
d_gene: NA
v_gene: TRBV3-1
j_gene: TRBJ2-5
CDR3nt: TGTGCCAGCAGCGAGAGGGGGTTCTCGGAGACCCAGTACTTC
CDR3aa: CASSERGFSETQYF

abundance: many
d_gene: TRBD2
v_gene: TRBV12-3/TRBV12-4
j_gene: TRBJ2-1
CDR3nt: TGTGCCAGCGAGCGGGGCGCCTACAATGAGCAGTTCTTC
CDR3aa: CASERGAYNEQFF

abundance: few
d_gene: TRBD2
v_gene: TRBV6-2/TRBV6-3
j_gene: TRBJ2-1
CDR3nt: TGTGCCAGCAGTTACAGGGGCAGGCTGGGGAAACTAGCGGGTATATCCTACAATGAGCAGTTCTTC
CDR3aa: CASSYRGRLGKLAGISYNEQFF

abundance: NA
d_gene: TRBD1
v_gene: TRBV20-1
j_gene: TRBJ2-7
CDR3nt: TGCAGTGCTAGAGATTCCCCGGGACAGGGGCCCGATGGTAGCGGGGCGTTGACCTACGAGCAGTACTTC
CDR3aa: CSARDSPGQGPDGSGALTYEQYF

abundance: NA
d_gene: NA
v_gene: TRBV2
j_gene: TRBJ1-1
CDR3nt: TGTGCCAGCAGTGACAACGTTATGAACACTGAAGCTTTCTTT
CDR3aa: CASSDNVMNTEAFF

abundance: NA
d_gene: TRBD1
v_gene: TRBV2
j_gene: TRBJ1-1
CDR3nt: TGTGCCAGCAGTTTTTGGACAGGGGAAGCTTTCTTT
CDR3aa: CASSFWTGEAFF

abundance: many
d_gene: NA
v_gene: TRBV12-3/TRBV12-4
j_gene: TRBJ2-1
CDR3nt: TGTGCCAGCAGCCCTGGTGTCCGGCGGGGTGAGCAGTTCTTC
CDR3aa: CASSPGVRRGEQFF

abundance: NA
d_gene: NA
v_gene: TRBV20-1
j_gene: TRBJ2-1
CDR3nt: TGCAGTGCTAGCGTTAGGGAATTCCAAGAGACCCAGTTCTTC
CDR3aa: CSASVREFQETQFF

abundance: few
d_gene: NA
v_gene: TRBV24-1
j_gene: TRBJ2-1
CDR3nt: TGTGCCACCAGTGGCGCCCGTGGGTTGGATGAGCAGTTCTTC
CDR3aa: CATSGARGLDEQFF

abundance: few
d_gene: NA
v_gene: TRBV7-2
j_gene: TRBJ2-1
CDR3nt: TGTGCCAGCAGCTCGTACTTCAGTTCGGGTGAGCAGTTCTTC
CDR3aa: CASSSYFSSGEQFF

abundance: many
d_gene: NA
v_gene: TRBV7-2
j_gene: TRBJ2-1
CDR3nt: TGTGCCAGCAGCTTAGCTGCCGGGGAAAATGAGCAGTTCTTC
CDR3aa: CASSLAAGENEQFF

abundance: NA
d_gene: TRBD1
v_gene: TRBV7-2
j_gene: TRBJ1-4
CDR3nt: TGTGCCAGCAGCCGGAGGCAAACAGGGGGCAGAAGTGAAAAACTGTTTTTT
CDR3aa: CASSRRQTGGRSEKLFF

abundance: NA
d_gene: NA
v_gene: TRBV2
j_gene: TRBJ1-4
CDR3nt: TGTGCCAGCAGCTGGACAGAAAAACTGTTTTTT
CDR3aa: CASSWTEKLFF

abundance: few
d_gene: NA
v_gene: TRBV5-1
j_gene: TRBJ1-2
CDR3nt: TGCGCCAGCAGCTTTACGGGGCAGGGAGAAGGCTACACCTTC
CDR3aa: CASSFTGQGEGYTF

abundance: few
d_gene: NA
v_gene: TRBV20-1
j_gene: TRBJ2-5
CDR3nt: TGCAGTGTGTCGCCAGAAGAGACCCAGTACTTC
CDR3aa: CSVSPEETQYF

abundance: few
d_gene: NA
v_gene: TRBV20-1
j_gene: TRBJ2-5
CDR3nt: TGCAGTGCTAGGGGGGTTAATCAAGAGACCCAGTACTTC
CDR3aa: CSARGVNQETQYF

abundance: few
d_gene: NA
v_gene: TRBV7-3
j_gene: TRBJ2-4
CDR3nt: TGTGCCAGCAGCCCCGATGTGGCAGCTCCAAAAAACATTCAGTACTTC
CDR3aa: CASSPDVAAPKNIQYF

abundance: NA
d_gene: TRBD1
v_gene: TRBV6-5
j_gene: TRBJ1-1
CDR3nt: TGTGCCAGCCGCTGGGAGGGGGCTTCCACTGAAGCTTTCTTT
CDR3aa: CASRWEGASTEAFF

abundance: few
d_gene: NA
v_gene: TRBV29-1
j_gene: TRBJ2-3
CDR3nt: TGCAGCGCATATAACCGGGGCAGGGTCACAGATACGCAGTATTTT
CDR3aa: CSAYNRGRVTDTQYF

abundance: few
d_gene: TRBD2
v_gene: TRBV7-2
j_gene: TRBJ2-3
CDR3nt: TGTGCCAGCAGCTACCGGGGGGGCGCGTTAGATACGCAGTATTTT
CDR3aa: CASSYRGGALDTQYF

abundance: NA
d_gene: TRBD1
v_gene: TRBV7-2
j_gene: TRBJ1-5
CDR3nt: TGTGCCAGCAGCGCGCGGACAGGGGATAATCAGCCCCAGCATTTT
CDR3aa: CASSARTGDNQPQHF

abundance: NA
d_gene: TRBD2
v_gene: TRBV12-3/TRBV12-4
j_gene: TRBJ2-3
CDR3nt: TGTGCCAGCAGCGGAAGCGGGAGGGATACGCAGTATTTT
CDR3aa: CASSGSGRDTQYF

abundance: many
d_gene: TRBD1
v_gene: TRBV7-9
j_gene: TRBJ1-5
CDR3nt: TGTGCCAGCAGCAAGGGACAGGGATATTATAGCAATCAGCCCCAGCATTTT
CDR3aa: CASSKGQGYYSNQPQHF

abundance: NA
d_gene: NA
v_gene: TRBV14
j_gene: TRBJ2-1
CDR3nt: TGTGCCAGCAGCCAAGCCCCCCTCGGAGGGGGTGTTAAATGGAATGAGCAGTTCTTC
CDR3aa: CASSQAPLGGGVKWNEQFF

abundance: NA
d_gene: TRBD1
v_gene: TRBV27
j_gene: TRBJ1-5
CDR3nt: TGTGCCAGCAGTACCGGACAGGGGCGTTGGAGCAATCAGCCCCAGCATTTT
CDR3aa: CASSTGQGRWSNQPQHF

abundance: NA
d_gene: NA
v_gene: TRBV29-1
j_gene: TRBJ2-3
CDR3nt: TGCAGCGTCATAAGTTCCTTCAGTACGCAGTATTTT
CDR3aa: CSVISSFSTQYF

abundance: NA
d_gene: TRBD2
v_gene: TRBV5-1
j_gene: TRBJ2-5
CDR3nt: TGCGCCAGCAGCCTGGGACTAGCGGGAGGAATAGAGACCCAGTACTTC
CDR3aa: CASSLGLAGGIETQYF

abundance: many
d_gene: NA
v_gene: TRBV6-5
j_gene: TRBJ2-7
CDR3nt: TGTGCCAGCAGTTACTCGGGGACGGTATACGAGCAGTACTTC
CDR3aa: CASSYSGTVYEQYF

abundance: NA
d_gene: TRBD2
v_gene: TRBV27
j_gene: TRBJ2-7
CDR3nt: TGTGCCAGCAGTACAACTAGCGGGGGGCGCGAGCAGTACTTC
CDR3aa: CASSTTSGGREQYF

abundance: NA
d_gene: NA
v_gene: TRBV9
j_gene: TRBJ2-2
CDR3nt: TGTGCCAGCAGCGTTGGGGGAGTGGGCACCGGGGAGCTGTTTTTT
CDR3aa: CASSVGGVGTGELFF

abundance: NA
d_gene: NA
v_gene: TRBV4-1
j_gene: TRBJ2-1
CDR3nt: TGCGCCAGCAGCCCAGACCCCTCAACAGGGTATCTGGGTGAGCAGTTCTTC
CDR3aa: CASSPDPSTGYLGEQFF

abundance: many
d_gene: NA
v_gene: TRBV28
j_gene: TRBJ2-4
CDR3nt: TGTGCCAGCAGTCGAGGATTAGCCAAAAACATTCAGTACTTC
CDR3aa: CASSRGLAKNIQYF

abundance: NA
d_gene: NA
v_gene: TRBV20-1
j_gene: TRBJ2-7
CDR3nt: TGCAGTGCTAGCGGGGATGTCAACGAGCAGTACTTC
CDR3aa: CSASGDVNEQYF

abundance: NA
d_gene: TRBD2
v_gene: TRBV6-6
j_gene: TRBJ2-1
CDR3nt: TGTGCCAGCAGTTCGGCTAGCGGGGGTGACCCCAATGAGCAGTTCTTC
CDR3aa: CASSSASGGDPNEQFF

abundance: NA
d_gene: TRBD1
v_gene: TRBV27
j_gene: TRBJ2-7
CDR3nt: TGTGTCAGCAGTTTTTTAGGGACAGGGGAAGACGAGCAGTACTTC
CDR3aa: CVSSFLGTGEDEQYF

abundance: many
d_gene: NA
v_gene: TRBV7-2
j_gene: TRBJ2-5
CDR3nt: TGTGCCAGCACTAAACTTAGGTCGAACGGTGAGACCCAGTACTTC
CDR3aa: CASTKLRSNGETQYF

abundance: NA
d_gene: NA
v_gene: TRBV20-1
j_gene: TRBJ2-3
CDR3nt: TGCAGTGCTATGCGGGACTCCCAGCGGGATACGCAGTATTTT
CDR3aa: CSAMRDSQRDTQYF

abundance: NA
d_gene: NA
v_gene: TRBV24-1
j_gene: TRBJ2-5
CDR3nt: TGTGCCACCGCGCCGGGCTACTACTACGGGCAGTACTTC
CDR3aa: CATAPGYYYGQYF

abundance: NA
d_gene: NA
v_gene: TRBV5-1
j_gene: TRBJ1-3
CDR3nt: TGCGCCAGCAGCTTGTCGCAGGTCTCTGGAAACACCATATATTTT
CDR3aa: CASSLSQVSGNTIYF

abundance: once
d_gene: NA
v_gene: TRBV3-1
j_gene: TRBJ2-3
CDR3nt: TGTGCCAGCAGCCAAGAGGACGGAGATACGCAGTATTTT
CDR3aa: CASSQEDGDTQYF

abundance: few
d_gene: NA
v_gene: TRBV7-2
j_gene: TRBJ2-7
CDR3nt: TGTGCCAGCAGCTTAGAGACTACCCACACCTACGGGCAGTACTTC
CDR3aa: CASSLETTHTYGQYF

abundance: NA
d_gene: TRBD2
v_gene: TRBV20-1
j_gene: TRBJ2-3
CDR3nt: TGCAGTGCTAGAAACCCATGGACTAGCGGGAGAACAGATACGCAGTATTTT
CDR3aa: CSARNPWTSGRTDTQYF

abundance: few
d_gene: NA
v_gene: TRBV12-3/TRBV12-4
j_gene: TRBJ1-1
CDR3nt: TGTGCCAGCAGAGCAAGCGGGACTGCCTCTGAAGCTTTCTTT
CDR3aa: CASRASGTASEAFF

abundance: few
d_gene: TRBD1
v_gene: TRBV20-1
j_gene: TRBJ2-5
CDR3nt: TGCAGTGCCGACAGGGATCAAGAGACCCAGTACTTC
CDR3aa: CSADRDQETQYF

abundance: NA
d_gene: NA
v_gene: TRBV5-1
j_gene: TRBJ1-2
CDR3nt: TGCGCCAGCAGCGCGGAGGGGATGGCTAACTATGGCTACACCTTC
CDR3aa: CASSAEGMANYGYTF

abundance: few
d_gene: NA
v_gene: TRBV12-3/TRBV12-4
j_gene: TRBJ1-1
CDR3nt: TGTGCCAGCAACGTAGGAGGGAACACTGAAGCTTTCTTT
CDR3aa: CASNVGGNTEAFF

abundance: NA
d_gene: TRBD1
v_gene: TRBV23-1
j_gene: TRBJ2-7
CDR3nt: TGCGCCAGCAGCCCAAGAGGGGACAGAGACTACGAGCAGTACTTC
CDR3aa: CASSPRGDRDYEQYF